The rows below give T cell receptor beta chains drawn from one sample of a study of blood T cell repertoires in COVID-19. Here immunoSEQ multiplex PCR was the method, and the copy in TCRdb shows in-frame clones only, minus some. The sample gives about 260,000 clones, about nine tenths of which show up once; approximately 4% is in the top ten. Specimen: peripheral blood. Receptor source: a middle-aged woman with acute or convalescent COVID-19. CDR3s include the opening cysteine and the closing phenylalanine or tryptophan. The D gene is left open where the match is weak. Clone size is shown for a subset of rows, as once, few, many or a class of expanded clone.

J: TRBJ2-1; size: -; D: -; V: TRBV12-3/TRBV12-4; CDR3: CASCGTGVNEQFF; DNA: TGTGCCAGCTGCGGGACCGGGGTCAATGAGCAGTTCTTC
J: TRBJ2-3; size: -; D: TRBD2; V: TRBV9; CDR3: CASSLGTSGHTQYF; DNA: TGTGCCAGCAGCCTAGGGACTAGCGGGCATACGCAGTATTTT
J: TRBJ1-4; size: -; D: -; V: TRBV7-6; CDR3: CASSLQGLSSEKLFF; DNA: TGTGCCAGCAGCTTACAGGGACTCTCTTCCGAAAAACTGTTTTTT
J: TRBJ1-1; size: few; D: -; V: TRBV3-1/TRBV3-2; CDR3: CASSQIRHDSEAFF; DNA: TGTGCCAGCAGCCAAATTCGACACGATTCTGAAGCTTTCTTT
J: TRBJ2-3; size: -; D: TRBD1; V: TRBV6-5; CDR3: CASGDRAADTQYF; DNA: TGTGCCAGCGGAGACAGGGCTGCAGATACGCAGTATTTT
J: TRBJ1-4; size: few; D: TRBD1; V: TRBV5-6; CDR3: CASSWGEGQAATNEKLFF; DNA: TGTGCCAGCAGCTGGGGGGAGGGACAGGCTGCAACTAATGAAAAACTGTTTTTT
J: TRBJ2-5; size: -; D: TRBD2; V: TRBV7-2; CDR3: CASSLRGGWGETQYF; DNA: TGTGCCAGCAGCTTACGGGGGGGCTGGGGAGAGACCCAGTACTTC
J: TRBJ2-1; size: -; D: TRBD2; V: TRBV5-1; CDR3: CASSLPTGTSGGLWFF; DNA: TGCGCCAGCAGCTTGCCCACCGGGACTAGCGGGGGTTTGTGGTTCTTC
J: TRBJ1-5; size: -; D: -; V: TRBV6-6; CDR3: CASSTGEQPQHF; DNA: TGTGCCAGCAGTACAGGTGAACAGCCCCAGCATTTT
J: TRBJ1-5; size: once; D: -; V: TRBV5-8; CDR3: CASSSVPWSSNQPQHF; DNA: TGTGCCAGCAGCTCAGTCCCCTGGTCAAGCAATCAGCCCCAGCATTTT
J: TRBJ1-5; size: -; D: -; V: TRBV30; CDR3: CAWSGAPNQPQHF; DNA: TGTGCCTGGAGTGGCGCCCCCAATCAGCCCCAGCATTTT
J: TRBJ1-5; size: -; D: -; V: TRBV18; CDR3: CASSPPGPRGGPQHF; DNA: TGTGCCAGCTCACCACCGGGGCCCAGAGGTGGGCCCCAGCATTTT
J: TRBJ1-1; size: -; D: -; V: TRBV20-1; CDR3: CSASDPVQGMNTEAFF; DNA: TGCAGTGCTAGTGACCCCGTACAGGGCATGAACACTGAAGCTTTCTTT
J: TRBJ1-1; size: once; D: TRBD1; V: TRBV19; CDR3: CASSPRTGRAFF; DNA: TGTGCCAGTAGTCCAAGGACAGGGAGGGCTTTCTTT
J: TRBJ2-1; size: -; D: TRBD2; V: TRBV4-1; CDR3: CASSHLAGLKDEQFF; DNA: TGCGCCAGCAGCCACCTAGCGGGGTTAAAGGATGAGCAGTTCTTC
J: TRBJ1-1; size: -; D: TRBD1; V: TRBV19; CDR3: CASSIAPGQGEGGIRREAFF; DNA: TGTGCCAGTAGTATAGCCCCGGGACAGGGAGAAGGCGGTATCCGGCGGGAAGCTTTCTTT
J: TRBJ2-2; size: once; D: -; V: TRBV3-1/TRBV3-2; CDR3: CASSQDRANTGELFF; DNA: TGTGCCAGCAGCCAAGACAGGGCGAACACCGGGGAGCTGTTTTTT
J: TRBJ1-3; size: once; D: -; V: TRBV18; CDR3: CASSNFHPRSGNTIYF; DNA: TGTGCCAGCTCAAACTTCCACCCAAGATCTGGAAACACCATATATTTT
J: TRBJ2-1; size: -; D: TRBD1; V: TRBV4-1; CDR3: CASSQAGTGDEQFF; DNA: TGCGCCAGCAGCCAGGCCGGGACAGGTGATGAGCAGTTCTTC
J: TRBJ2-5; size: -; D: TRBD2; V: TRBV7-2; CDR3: CASSFQGLAVQETQYF; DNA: TGTGCCAGCAGCTTCCAGGGACTAGCGGTCCAAGAGACCCAGTACTTC
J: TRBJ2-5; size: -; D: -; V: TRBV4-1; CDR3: CASSLDRYQETQYF; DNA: TGCGCCAGCAGCCTAGACAGGTACCAAGAGACCCAGTACTTC
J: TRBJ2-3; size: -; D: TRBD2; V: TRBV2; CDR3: CASIPLAGGADTQYF; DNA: TGTGCCAGCATTCCACTAGCGGGGGGCGCAGATACGCAGTATTTT
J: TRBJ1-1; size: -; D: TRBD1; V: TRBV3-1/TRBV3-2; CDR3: CASSLTGTGSTEAFF; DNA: TGTGCCAGCAGCCTAACCGGGACAGGGAGCACTGAAGCTTTCTTT
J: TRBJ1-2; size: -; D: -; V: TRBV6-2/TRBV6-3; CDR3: CASSTLGGAYGYTF; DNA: TGTGCCAGCAGTACCCTTGGGGGCGCCTATGGCTACACCTTC
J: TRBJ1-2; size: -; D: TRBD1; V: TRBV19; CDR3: CASSPGTGGYYGYTF; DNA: TGTGCCAGTAGTCCCGGGACAGGGGGCTACTATGGCTACACCTTC
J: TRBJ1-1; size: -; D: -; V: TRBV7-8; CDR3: CASSSQLGAATEAFF; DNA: TGTGCCAGCAGTTCCCAGCTGGGGGCGGCGACTGAAGCTTTCTTT
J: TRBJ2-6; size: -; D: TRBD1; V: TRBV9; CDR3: CASSVGGTGEPGANVLTF; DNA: TGTGCCAGCAGCGTAGGGGGGACAGGGGAGCCTGGGGCCAACGTCCTGACTTTC
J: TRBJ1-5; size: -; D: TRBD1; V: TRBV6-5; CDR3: CASRNPTGSNQPQHF; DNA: TGTGCCAGCAGGAACCCGACAGGGAGCAATCAGCCCCAGCATTTT
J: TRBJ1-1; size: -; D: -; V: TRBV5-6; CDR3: CASSLWGLNTEAFF; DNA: TGTGCCAGCAGCTTGTGGGGCCTGAACACTGAAGCTTTCTTT
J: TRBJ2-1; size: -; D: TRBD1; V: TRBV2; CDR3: CASTLFRQGTYNEQFF; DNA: TGTGCCAGCACCCTTTTCCGACAGGGGACTTACAATGAGCAGTTCTTC
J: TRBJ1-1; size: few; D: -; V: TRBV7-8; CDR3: CASSFQYLNTEAFF; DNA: TGTGCCAGCAGCTTCCAGTACCTGAACACTGAAGCTTTCTTT
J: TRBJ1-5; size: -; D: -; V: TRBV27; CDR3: CASSFAPTLPQHF; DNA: TGTGCCAGCAGTTTCGCCCCTACCCTGCCCCAGCATTTT
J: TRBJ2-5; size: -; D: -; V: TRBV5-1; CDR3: CASSLYEETQYF; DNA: TGCGCCAGCAGCTTATACGAGGAGACCCAGTACTTC
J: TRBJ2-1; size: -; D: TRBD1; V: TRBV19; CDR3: CASSSGQGLNEQFF; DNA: TGTGCCAGTAGTTCGGGACAGGGCCTCAATGAGCAGTTCTTC
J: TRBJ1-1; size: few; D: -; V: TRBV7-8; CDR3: CASSLSLGGFSEAFF; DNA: TGTGCCAGCAGCTTAAGTTTGGGGGGATTTTCTGAAGCTTTCTTT